Here is one T cell receptor (beta chain) with its context. Measured with immunoSEQ multiplex PCR; TCRdb has only the in-frame clones, and not every one. The repertoire has tens of thousands of clones, about 89% of them found once; the top ten carry about 10%. This sample is drawn from a study of control samples from healthy donors and cancer patients. The receptor comes from a woman aged 45-60 years with colorectal cancer. Sequencing input: PBMCs.

CDR3 in DNA: TGTGCCAGCAGCCAAGATTTGGATGGGGCGCAGTATTTT. Its protein is CASSQDLDGAQYF. V is TRBV3-1 (or the pseudogene TRBV3-2) and J is TRBJ2-3; D unresolved. The CDR3 is 13 residues long. Trimming removed 0 bases at V and 10 bases at J, with 11 bases between. Germline V lookup: CDR1 LGHDT, CDR2 YNNKEL (reference sequence).